These 2 T cell receptor beta chains were sequenced from one sample in a study of blood T cell repertoires in COVID-19. Clones were sequenced by immunoSEQ multiplex PCR, and TCRdb holds only the in-frame ones, with some missing. The table has more than 35,000 clones, around 90% seen once. The sample comprised peripheral blood. Source of these receptors: a woman between 25 and 40 years old in a cohort sampled during active COVID-19.

This clone is a singleton in its sample. The chain recombines TRBV18 with TRBJ1-3; the match to TRBD1 covers 7 bases. The germline gives CDR1 KGHSH, CDR2 LQKENI. This CDR3 has 16 amino acids. V shed 1 base and J 2 bases; nucleotides not matched to a gene: 5. The CDR3 bases are TGTGCCAGCTCACCACAGACCACAGGGGCTGGAAACACCATATATTTT. Translation: CASSPQTTGAGNTIYF.

This chain connects TRBV24-1 to TRBJ2-7; 9 nucleotides align to TRBD1. In germline, CDR1 is KGHDR, CDR2 SFDVKD. V was clipped by 3 bases and J by 6 bases; unmatched bases: 8. The CDR3 spans 15 residues. The CDR3 DNA is TGTGCCACCAGTGATCCGGGACAGGGATCCGTCGAGCAGTACTTC. It encodes CATSDPGQGSVEQYF.